Included here is one TCR beta chain sequence, with context. Its antigen specificity is not known. Base qualities are not provided; no much larger clone lies one nucleotide away. The data stem from a study of blood T cell repertoires in COVID-19 (dated by TCRdb to 2018 to 2021). General notes on the study: Samples covering the acute and convalescent phases of COVID-19 were provided by collaborators in the United States, Italy and Spain. The material from the prospective study consisted of cDNA or gDNA derived from T cells, B-cell-depleted T cells, or PBMCs. The samples were drawn from two sources: the first 160 participants of the ongoing ImmuneRACE study, and 1,000 to 1,500 subjects contributed by 6 global collaborators. The repertoires were released in a freely available public database meant as a resource for research on the immune response to SARS-CoV-2. A de-identified subject ID, COVID-19 status, age in years and sex were almost always included in the sample metadata. The dataset comprised deeply sampled blood TCRbeta repertoires from subjects exposed to, actively infected with, or recovered from COVID-19. HLA class I and class II types, where available, came from metadata supplied by the sample provider rather than from assay-based typing. The paper's findings and limits, for the study overall: The amount of clinical and demographic metadata varied by source and participant and was provided uncurated.

In the prospective study, participants were about 18 to 100 years old, resided in 24 geographic areas of the United States, and were enrolled through a virtual design. In the prospective study, participants were assigned to cohorts based on the clinical history participants reported in a screening survey and a study questionnaire. For ImmuneRACE Cohort 3, a participant was defined as recovered based on two consecutive negative NP/OP PCR tests, clearance by a healthcare professional, or resolution of symptoms. In the prospective study, mobile phlebotomists collected whole blood, serum and a nasopharyngeal or oropharyngeal swab from each participant. Additional blood draws and questionnaires over an approximately 2-month period could optionally be provided by prospective study participants. Prospective study blood samples were shipped either frozen or at room temperature before DNA extraction. TCRbeta CDR3 regions were amplified from genomic DNA by means of the immunoSEQ Assay, a bias-controlled multiplex PCR. The authors processed their data as follows. The number of nucleated cells in each sample was estimated from the amplification of reference gene primers within the assay. To quantify the absolute abundance of each unique TCRbeta CDR3 rearrangement, sequence reads were collapsed and filtered. For each sample, productive Simpson clonality was calculated as the square root of Simpson's diversity index over productive rearrangements. TCRdb retrieved this table from immuneACCESS and kept in-frame rearrangements only. Not all clones are present; in checked studies, unresolved V genes account for under half, and no reason is known for the remainder. D and trimming come from the DNA, and the V and J calls and clone size come from that table. The sample table holds some 200,000 clones, of which approximately 90% were seen once. Clones ranked in the top ten supply approximately 0.8% of the sample.

Per the germline V gene (reference sequence), MNHNY is the CDR1 and SVGAGI is the CDR2. Including the terminal cysteine and phenylalanine, the CDR3 comprises 16 residues. Only CDR3 DNA remains: 48 bases, in frame from the first base. V loses 6 bases of germline sequence and J loses 1 base, and the interval between the two ends is 16 bases. In this chain, TRBV6-6 is recombined with TRBJ1-5; the D gene identity is not certain. The sequenced sample was PBMCs or T cells enriched from blood (not recorded which). The sequence derives from a woman under 30 who had recovered from COVID-19. The CDR3 in this case is CASRPGRGRSNQPQHF. The nucleotides read TGTGCCAGCAGGCCCGGTAGAGGGAGGAGCAATCAGCCCCAGCATTTT.